This T cell receptor beta chain was recovered during a study of blood T cell repertoires in COVID-19. The overall study: Spain, Italy and the United States supplied samples that represented acute and convalescent COVID-19. In each case, the material was cDNA or gDNA derived from T cells, B-cell-depleted T cells, or PBMCs.

The CDR3 length is 15 residues. Germline CDR1 WSHSY, CDR2 SAAADI. The V end lost 8 bases, the J end lost 3 bases, and 17 bases lay between the germline ends. Authors' methods: It was from reference gene primer amplification that nucleated cell counts were estimated. Sequencing was performed with immunoSEQ multiplex PCR; in TCRdb, only in-frame clones are kept and a portion is missing. V and J calls and clone size follow that table, whereas D and trimming were derived from the DNA. The table records some 21,000 clones, 70% to 90% of them present only once. The clonotype originates from a man between 50 and 59 years old with active COVID-19. Sequencing input: peripheral blood. The V call is TRBV10-2, the J call TRBJ2-1, with a possible D match to TRBD1 (6 bases). The CDR3 reads CASLEDSSYYNEQFF. Here the CDR3 DNA reads TGCGCCAGCTTGGAGGACAGTTCATACTACAATGAGCAGTTCTTC.